Detailed here is one T cell receptor (beta chain). The clone's antigen remains unknown. The sample holds no much larger clone one base away, and base qualities are not on file. This entry belongs to a study of blood T cell repertoires in COVID-19 (dated by TCRdb to 2020 to 2022). Notes on the research overall: Collaborator samples came from the United States, Italy and Spain and covered acute and convalescent phases of COVID-19. The repertoires were released in a freely available public database meant as a resource for research on the immune response to SARS-CoV-2. A de-identified subject ID, COVID-19 status, age in years and sex were almost always included in the sample metadata. The samples were drawn from the first 160 participants of the ongoing ImmuneRACE study and from some 1,300 subjects provided by 6 global collaborators. Where HLA class I and class II types were available, the types were taken from metadata supplied by the sample provider, not from assay-based typing. Subjects who had been exposed to COVID-19, were actively infected with it, or had recovered from it provided the deeply sampled blood TCRbeta repertoires that made up the dataset. The prospective study material was composed of cDNA or gDNA derived from T cells, B-cell-depleted T cells, or PBMCs. The study at large found these results: How much clinical and demographic metadata was included differed by source and by participant, and the metadata was provided uncurated.

V and J lose 3 bases and 0 bases, and a span of 12 bases separates them. In the germline V gene, CDR1 corresponds to MNHEY and CDR2 to SVGEGT. Including the terminal cysteine and phenylalanine, the CDR3 comprises 15 residues. Only CDR3 DNA is held: 45 bases, read in frame from base 1. The immunoSEQ Assay, a bias-controlled multiplex PCR, was used to amplify TCRbeta CDR3 regions from genomic DNA. Concerning the study's data processing: The number of nucleated cells in each sample was estimated by amplification of reference gene primers within the assay. To quantify the absolute abundance of each unique TCRbeta CDR3 rearrangement, sequence reads were collapsed and filtered. For each sample, productive Simpson clonality was calculated by taking the square root of Simpson's diversity index across productive rearrangements. The table comes from immuneACCESS by way of TCRdb, which keeps in-frame sequences with V and J called. Part of the clones is missing from these tables; in studies checked, under half for an unresolved V gene and the rest for unknown reasons. The V and J calls and clone size were taken over from that table, and D and trimming were inferred from the DNA. The sample table holds some 290,000 clones, of which roughly 90% were seen once. Around 11% of the sample rests with the top ten.

In Seattle, one collaborating source enrolled patients while the infection was active and tracked those patients longitudinally over the course of disease. Each collaborating institution followed its own protocols to collect whole blood in K2EDTA tubes. For TCRbeta analysis, collaborator samples were shipped as frozen whole blood, as isolated PBMCs, or as DNA extracted from either sample type. Rearrangement joined TRBV6-2 or TRBV6-3 to TRBJ2-7; possibly the D gene is TRBD2, per 5 matching bases. The receptor was derived from a woman aged 30 to 39 with COVID-19, enrolled during active disease. Sequencing was done on a sample of peripheral blood. The encoded CDR3 is CASSYPGDTSYEQYF. The nucleotide sequence reads as follows: TGTGCCAGCAGTTATCCCGGGGATACCTCCTACGAGCAGTACTTC.